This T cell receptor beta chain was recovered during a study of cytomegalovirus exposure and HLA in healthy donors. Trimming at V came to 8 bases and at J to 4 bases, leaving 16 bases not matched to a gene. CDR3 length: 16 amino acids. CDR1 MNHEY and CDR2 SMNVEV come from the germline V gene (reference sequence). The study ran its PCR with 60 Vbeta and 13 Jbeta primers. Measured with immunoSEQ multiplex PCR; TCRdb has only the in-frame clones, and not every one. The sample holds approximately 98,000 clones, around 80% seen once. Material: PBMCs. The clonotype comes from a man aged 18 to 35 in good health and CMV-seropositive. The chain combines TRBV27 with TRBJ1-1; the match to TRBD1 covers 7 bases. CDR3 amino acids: CASLRQGLGKGTEAFF. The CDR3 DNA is TGTGCCAGCCTACGACAGGGTCTAGGGAAGGGCACTGAAGCTTTCTTT.